Listed here are 3 T cell receptor beta chains from one sample, sequenced in a study of blood T cell repertoires in COVID-19. The repertoire was sequenced with immunoSEQ multiplex PCR; TCRdb's copy has only in-frame clones and lacks some. Of roughly 380,000 clones detected, roughly 89% appear once; the ten largest clones hold approximately 4.1%. Sequenced material: peripheral blood. These receptors came from a woman aged 60-70 years with COVID-19, enrolled during active disease.

The chain couples TRBV2 to TRBJ1-2; D unresolved. CDR3 length equals 13 residues. Trimming left V 2 bases short and J 4 bases short, with 8 bases between. The germline V gene encodes CDR1 SNHLY and CDR2 FYNNEI. The CDR3 DNA follows: TGTGCCAGCAGTGAAATAGGGAGCTATGGCTACACCTTC. It yields the protein CASSEIGSYGYTF.

The chain combines TRBV4-2 with TRBJ1-1, with D tentatively TRBD1 (5 bases). Trimming stripped 1 base from V and 1 base from J, with 10 bases between. CDR3 length: 15 residues. Germline values: CDR1 LGHNA, CDR2 YNFKEQ. The CDR3 sequence is CASSQGTGENTEAFF. In DNA, the CDR3 is TGTGCCAGCAGCCAAGGCACAGGAGAGAACACTGAAGCTTTCTTT.

This chain uses TRBV18 with TRBJ2-2; TRBD1 is a possible D gene (6 bases). There are 14 residues in the CDR3. The ends were cut back, 4 bases at V and 3 bases at J, with 9 bases in the middle. Germline-derived CDR1 and CDR2 are KGHSH and LQKENI. CDR3 nucleotide sequence: TGTGCCAGCTCACGGCAGGGGTACACCGGGGAGCTGTTTTTT. This translates into CASSRQGYTGELFF.